The T cell receptor beta chain described here comes from a study of shared clonotypes between healthy human individuals. The CDR3 has 18 residues. Trimming cost V 4 bases and J 6 bases; bases outside gene matches: 16. CDR1 and CDR2 from the germline V gene are SGHDN and FVKESK. Only one count was recorded for this clone. Its target is unknown. The data were produced by immunoSEQ multiplex PCR, yet TCRdb's version contains in-frame clones alone and is incomplete. Of 780,000 or so clones listed, roughly two thirds are singletons. Study results and caveats: Clonotypes shared by all four sorted-subset donors had higher generation probabilities than non-shared clonotypes.

The sample consisted of memory CD4+ T cells sorted from blood. Regarding subset: CD45RA-negative fraction. V gene TRBV14 combines with J gene TRBJ2-1; the match to TRBD2 covers 9 bases. The origin of this receptor is a woman aged 25 to 39 in good health. For the CDR3, the DNA is TGTGCCAGCAGCCCACTCGACAGGTTTAGCGGGAGACGCAATGAGCAGTTCTTC. This gives the protein CASSPLDRFSGRRNEQFF.